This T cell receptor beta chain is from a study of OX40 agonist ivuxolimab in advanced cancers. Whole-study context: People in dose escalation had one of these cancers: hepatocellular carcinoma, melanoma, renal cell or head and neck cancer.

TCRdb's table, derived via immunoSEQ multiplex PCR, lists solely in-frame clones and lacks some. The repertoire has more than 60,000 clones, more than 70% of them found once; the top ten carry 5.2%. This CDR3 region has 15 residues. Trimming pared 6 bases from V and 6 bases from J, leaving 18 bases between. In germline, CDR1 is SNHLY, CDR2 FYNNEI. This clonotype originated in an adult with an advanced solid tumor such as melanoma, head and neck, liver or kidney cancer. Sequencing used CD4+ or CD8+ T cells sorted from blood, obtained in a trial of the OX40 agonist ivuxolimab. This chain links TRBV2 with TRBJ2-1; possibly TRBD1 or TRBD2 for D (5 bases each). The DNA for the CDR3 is TGTGCCAGCAGCCAGACACATTTTGGGGGCAATGAGCAGTTCTTC. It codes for CASSQTHFGGNEQFF.